The clone carrying this T cell receptor (beta chain) was seen only a few times. The antigen is not known. The data were taken from a study of response to subunit inactivated influenza vaccine. Study outcomes and limitations: There was a suggestion from the authors that each seasonal influenza vaccination recruits few new T cells.

Germline loops: CDR1 SQVTM, CDR2 ANQGSEA. The CDR3 totals 12 residues. V was clipped by 7 bases and J by 8 bases; unmatched bases: 5. MiXCR was run by TCRdb on the RT-PCR reads, yielding one entry per CDR3 protein. Of about 650,000 distinct CDR3 sequences listed, 11% to 15% are singletons. This TCR derives from a man between 45 and 60 years old who received an inactivated influenza vaccine. The material was PBMCs from blood, obtained around two weeks before vaccination. The chain recombines TRBV29-1 with TRBJ1-4; TRBD1 matches at 9 bases. The CDR3 DNA follows: TGCAGCGCACAGGGGGCGGACGAAAAACTGTTTTTT. It codes for CSAQGADEKLFF.